What follows is one T cell receptor beta chain and its context. This specimen comes from a study of blood T cell repertoires in COVID-19. Study overall: The analysed material was cDNA or gDNA that came from T cells, B-cell-depleted T cells, or PBMCs.

CDR3 length: 15 amino acids. Here immunoSEQ multiplex PCR was the method, and the copy in TCRdb shows in-frame clones only, minus some. The sample lists hundreds of thousands of clones; 88% were seen once. Recruits, aged roughly 18 to 90 years, lived in 25 or so US areas. The sequenced material came from PBMCs or T cells enriched from blood (not recorded which). V is TRBV21-1 and J is TRBJ2-7; the table assigns TRBD2, which was not confirmed against the DNA. TRBV21-1 is listed as a pseudogene. The receptor was isolated from a woman aged 18 to 35 who had been exposed to COVID-19. The CDR3 region is CASSKGGGSMYEQYF. The CDR3 DNA reads as TGTGCCAGCAGCAAAGGAGGCGGGAGTATGTACGAGCAGTACTTC.